The next 28 T cell receptor beta chains were all read from a single sample in a study of blood T cell repertoires in COVID-19 (dated by TCRdb to about 2020). Library preparation employed the immunoSEQ multiplex PCR assay. Held by TCRdb, this immuneACCESS table contains in-frame sequences only and omits some clones. Under half of the omission traces to an unresolved V gene where checked; the cause of the rest is unknown. In this sample the table shows around 200,000 clones, 85% to 90% of which occur a single time. The biggest ten clones account for over 3% of the sample. Sequencing was performed on PBMCs or T cells enriched from blood (not recorded which). These receptors were taken from a woman aged 45-60 years in a cohort exposed to, infected with or recovered from COVID-19 (not recorded which).

This chain joins TRBV5-1 and TRBJ2-7; 9 bases align to TRBD1. Germline CDR1 SGHRS, CDR2 YFSETQ. V lost 0 bases to trimming and J lost 7 bases; unmatched junction nucleotides: 11. CDR3 length equals 16 residues. CDR3 nucleotide sequence: TGCGCCAGCAGCTTGGAGTTCGGGACAGGGCCTGGGGAGCAGTACTTC. It specifies CASSLEFGTGPGEQYF.

The chain is built from TRBV4-3 and TRBJ1-2, with 11 nucleotides matching TRBD1. CDR3 length: 16 amino acids. The germline CDR1 and CDR2 sequences are LGHNA and YSLEER. V shed 4 bases, J shed 3 bases, and the junction held 7 bases outside the gene matches. The CDR3 sequence: CASSRRTGGADYGYTF. CDR3 in DNA: TGCGCCAGCAGCCGACGGACAGGGGGCGCAGACTATGGCTACACCTTC.

This sequence joins TRBV21-1 and TRBJ2-1; the DNA was not used to check the table's D call, TRBD1. TRBV21-1 corresponds to a pseudogene. The length of the CDR3 is 15 residues. The CDR3 nucleotides are TGTGCCAGCAGCTCTCGACAGGGTTCGGGCAATGAGCAGTTCTTC. Protein: CASSSRQGSGNEQFF.

This clone has just one count. This chain links TRBV2 with TRBJ1-4, with D unclear. The germline V gene encodes CDR1 SNHLY and CDR2 FYNNEI. Trimming took 5 bases from V and 3 from J, leaving 10 bases between them. This CDR3 has 14 residues. The CDR3 loop is CASSFGVANEKLFF. The CDR3 DNA reads as TGTGCCAGCAGTTTCGGGGTTGCTAATGAAAAACTGTTTTTT.

This chain joins TRBV6-5 and TRBJ2-7; tentatively, D is TRBD2 (6 bases). V was clipped by 2 bases and J by 4 bases, with 9 bases between them. Germline CDR1 reads MNHEY; CDR2 reads SVGAGI. The CDR3 has 13 residues. The CDR3 nucleotides read TGTGCCAGCAGTTACGCCGGGGGTTACGAGCAGTACTTC. This codes for CASSYAGGYEQYF.

This rearrangement joins TRBV4-3 to TRBJ1-2; 7 nucleotides align to TRBD1. V lost 1 base, J lost 9 bases, and 17 bases stayed unmatched. Germline V CDR1 and CDR2: LGHNA, YSLEER. This CDR3 has 17 residues. In nucleotides, the CDR3 is TGCGCCAGCAGCCAAGGCCTGGGCCAGGGGGAAAGTAATAGCTACACCTTC. It specifies CASSQGLGQGESNSYTF.

The chain joins TRBV4-3 to TRBJ1-1; the match to TRBD1 covers 8 bases. This CDR3 is 14 amino acids long. CDR1 is LGHNA and CDR2 is YSLEER in the germline V gene. V lost 4 bases to trimming and J lost 5 bases; unmatched junction nucleotides: 6. This CDR3 reads CASSRRTGWTEAFF. The DNA of the CDR3 is TGCGCCAGCAGCCGTCGGACAGGGTGGACTGAAGCTTTCTTT.

The chain has TRBV5-1 and TRBJ1-4, with 9 bases aligning to TRBD1. CDR1 is SGHRS, CDR2 YFSETQ, per germline. The CDR3 spans 15 residues. The junction had 3 bases not matched to a gene; V was cut back by 1 base and J by 5 bases. The CDR3 region is CASSLIGQGNEKLFF. The CDR3 DNA reads as TGCGCCAGCAGCTTGATCGGACAGGGGAATGAAAAACTGTTTTTT.

The chain has TRBV9 and TRBJ1-2, with 7 bases fitting TRBD1. Trimming cost V 4 bases and J 4 bases; bases outside gene matches: 10. Germline V lookup: CDR1 SGDLS, CDR2 YYNGEE. The CDR3 is 15 amino acids. The CDR3 sequence: CASSPRDSETYGYTF. CDR3 DNA: TGTGCCAGCAGCCCGCGGGACAGCGAAACCTATGGCTACACCTTC.

The chain links TRBV28 to TRBJ2-2, with 9 bases aligning to TRBD1. CDR3 length: 16 amino acids. V shed 5 bases, J shed 3 bases, and the junction held 7 bases outside the gene matches. Looked up from germline, CDR1 is MDHEN and CDR2 is SYDVKM. The CDR3 DNA reads as TGTGCCAGCAGTCACCTAAGGACAGGGGACACCGGGGAGCTGTTTTTT. Protein sequence: CASSHLRTGDTGELFF.

The V call is TRBV4-2, the J call TRBJ2-2, with 8 bases lining up with TRBD2. The J segment lost 4 bases and the V segment lost 7 bases, leaving 14 bases of the junction unmatched. Germline lookup yields CDR1 LGHNA and CDR2 YNFKEQ. The CDR3 totals 17 residues. CDR3 in amino acids: CASTPGRGGYGTGELFF. The CDR3 region has the DNA TGTGCCAGCACCCCAGGCCGGGGGGGTTATGGCACCGGGGAGCTGTTTTTT.

This clone appeared a single time. The chain recombines TRBV5-1 with TRBJ2-7, with 9 bases matching TRBD1. Germline loops: CDR1 SGHRS, CDR2 YFSETQ. CDR3 length equals 15 residues. V gave up 2 bases and J gave up 1 base; unmatched junction bases: 4. CDR3 nucleotides: TGCGCCAGCAGCTTTGGGACAGGGCATTCCTACGAGCAGTACTTC. Protein: CASSFGTGHSYEQYF.

This clone came up a few times. The chain combines TRBV9 with TRBJ1-6; D perhaps matches TRBD1 (5 bases). The length of the CDR3 is 14 residues. Per the germline V gene, CDR1 is SGDLS and CDR2 is YYNGEE. The germline V and J ends were trimmed by 0 bases and 8 bases, with 9 bases remaining between them. CDR3 residues: CASSVDDSYSPLHF. Here the CDR3 DNA reads TGTGCCAGCAGCGTAGATGACAGTTATTCACCCCTCCACTTT.

This rearrangement joins TRBV29-1 to TRBJ1-5, with TRBD1 matching 10 bases. With V trimmed by 3 bases and J by 6 bases, 20 bases remained unmatched. Germline CDR1 SQVTM, CDR2 ANQGSEA. This CDR3 is built from 19 residues. The CDR3 region has the DNA TGCAGCGTTGAGGATAGGTTGTGGATGGGACAGGGGCTCATTCAGCCCCAGCATTTT. Amino acids: CSVEDRLWMGQGLIQPQHF. The full variable domain, in which reference TRBV29-1 and TRBJ1-5 provide the parts outside the CDR3, is SAVISQKPSRDICQRGTSLTIQCQVDSQVTMMFWYRQQPGQSLTLIATANQGSEATYESGFVIDKFPISRPNLTFSTLTVSNMSPEDSSIYLCSVEDRLWMGQGLIQPQHFGDGTRLSIL.

The rearrangement uses TRBV5-6 and TRBJ2-2, with a possible D match to TRBD2 (6 bases). This CDR3 is built from 16 residues. CDR1 SGHDT and CDR2 YYEEEE come from the germline V gene. V dropped 4 bases and J dropped 3 bases, with 16 bases sitting between them. CDR3 loop: CASSRTAGRDTGELFF. The CDR3 bases are TGTGCCAGCAGCAGAACAGCGGGTCGTGACACCGGGGAGCTGTTTTTT.

The V and J genes are TRBV24-1 and TRBJ1-5, with 9 bases matching TRBD1. Germline V gives CDR1 KGHDR, CDR2 SFDVKD. With V trimmed by 4 bases and J by 7 bases, 7 bases remained unmatched. This CDR3 is 15 amino acids long. In DNA, the CDR3 is TGTGCCACCAGTGACCCTTACAGGGGGCCACAGCCCCAGCATTTT. It specifies CATSDPYRGPQPQHF.

In DNA, the CDR3 is TGTGCCAGCAGCTGGATGGACTTCACCGGGGAGCTGTTTTTT. This translates into CASSWMDFTGELFF. The chain couples TRBV5-4 to TRBJ2-2, with D possibly matching TRBD2 (5 bases). Between the trimmed V and J ends, which lost 3 bases and 4 bases, there was a span of 10 bases. This CDR3 contains 14 residues. Germline loops: CDR1 SGHNT, CDR2 YYREEE (reference sequence). Together with reference TRBV5-4 and TRBJ2-2, the CDR3 gives the full variable domain: ETGVTQSPTHLIKTRGQQVTLRCSSQSGHNTVSWYQQALGQGPQFIFQYYREEENGRGNFPPRFSGLQFPNYSSELNVNALELDDSALYLCASSWMDFTGELFFGEGSRLTVL.

This clone has only one observation. This chain connects TRBV3-1 (or the pseudogene TRBV3-2) to TRBJ2-5; 7 positions agree with TRBD2. The CDR3 is 14 residues long. Germline loops: CDR1 LGHDT, CDR2 YNNKEL (reference sequence). V shed 3 bases, J shed 6 bases, and the junction held 7 bases outside the gene matches. The DNA for the CDR3 is TGTGCCAGCAGCCAGTTGCGGGGGAAACAGACCCAGTACTTC. As protein: CASSQLRGKQTQYF.

The chain carries TRBV12-2 and TRBJ2-1; the listed D gene, TRBD2, was not tested against the DNA. TRBV12-2 is given as a pseudogene. There are 17 residues in the CDR3. In DNA, the CDR3 is TGTGCAAGTCGCTTAGCGCGGACTAGCGAATCCTACAATGAGCAGTTCTTC. Translating gives CASRLARTSESYNEQFF.

This clone is judged medium-sized. This CDR3 reads CASSSQTGMNTEAFF. CDR3 in DNA: TGCGCCAGCAGCTCCCAGACAGGAATGAACACTGAAGCTTTCTTT. This rearrangement joins TRBV5-1 to TRBJ1-1, with D possibly matching TRBD1 (6 bases). Germline V lookup: CDR1 SGHRS, CDR2 YFSETQ. Trimming took off 3 bases at V and 0 bases at J, with 12 bases between the two ends. The CDR3 runs to 15 residues.

This sequence joins TRBV7-3 and TRBJ2-7, with TRBD1 identical over 7 bases. Germline V CDR1 and CDR2: SGHTA, FQGTGA. This CDR3 spans 14 amino acids. Trimming cost V 5 bases and J 4 bases; bases outside gene matches: 8. CDR3 sequence (DNA): TGTGCCAGCAGCCCGACAGGGAGTCCATACGAGCAGTACTTC. It translates to CASSPTGSPYEQYF.

The chain has TRBV5-1 and TRBJ2-2; TRBD1 matches at 7 bases. The germline V gene has CDR1 SGHRS and CDR2 YFSETQ. J was trimmed by 7 bases and V by 0 bases; bases with no gene match: 15. The CDR3 has 18 residues. CDR3 in DNA: TGCGCCAGCAGCTTGGCTGGCGACAGGGAGCCCTTGTACGGGGAGCTGTTTTTT. As protein: CASSLAGDREPLYGELFF. The full variable domain, in which reference TRBV5-1 and TRBJ2-2 provide the parts outside the CDR3, is KAGVTQTPRYLIKTRGQQVTLSCSPISGHRSVSWYQQTPGQGLQFLFEYFSETQRNKGNFPGRFSGRQFSNSRSEMNVSTLELGDSALYLCASSLAGDREPLYGELFFGEGSRLTVL.

The CDR3 DNA follows: TGTGCCAGCAGCCACTATCAAGAGACCCAGTACTTC. Its protein is CASSHYQETQYF. This chain links TRBV6-2 or TRBV6-3 with TRBJ2-5; D unresolved. V shed 6 bases and J shed 2 bases, with 7 bases lying between them. Per germline, CDR1 MNHEY and CDR2 SVGEGT. The CDR3 length is 12 residues.

The V gene is TRBV6-5, the J gene TRBJ1-5; D is unclear. V dropped 10 bases and J dropped 0 bases, with 7 bases sitting between them. Germline V gene data show CDR1 as MNHEY and CDR2 as SVGAGI. The CDR3 loop spans 12 amino acids. CDR3 nucleotide sequence: TGTGCCATCAACAATAGCAATCAGCCCCAGCATTTT. Protein sequence: CAINNSNQPQHF.

The chain couples TRBV19 to TRBJ1-2; 8 positions match TRBD1. J gave up 4 bases and V 7 bases, and 8 bases lay outside the gene matches. This CDR3 region has 14 residues. Germline values: CDR1 LNHDA, CDR2 SQIVND (reference sequence). For the CDR3, the DNA is TGTGCCAGTAATCCTCAGGGGGCATCCTATGGCTACACCTTC. Translating it yields CASNPQGASYGYTF.

The genes are TRBV5-6 and TRBJ2-5, with 11 bases identical to TRBD2. This CDR3 region has 15 residues. Germline loops: CDR1 SGHDT, CDR2 YYEEEE. Trimming at V came to 5 bases and at J to 5 bases, leaving 8 bases not matched to a gene. The CDR3 sequence is CASRPGLAASETQYF. The CDR3, as DNA: TGTGCCAGCAGGCCGGGACTAGCGGCGTCCGAGACCCAGTACTTC.

This clone was seen only a few times. V gene TRBV6-5 combines with J gene TRBJ2-3; 7 nucleotides match TRBD2. Germline V CDR1 and CDR2: MNHEY, SVGAGI. Trimming removed 8 bases from V and 2 bases from J; junction bases left unmatched: 4. This CDR3 spans 13 amino acids. The chain's CDR3 is CASGLGHTDTQYF. The CDR3 DNA follows: TGTGCCAGCGGACTAGGGCACACAGATACGCAGTATTTT.

The chain couples TRBV10-3 to TRBJ2-7; D is possibly TRBD2 (7 bases). The V and J ends lost 2 bases and 7 bases respectively, with 12 bases between them. The CDR3 spans 13 residues. Germline values: CDR1 ENHRY, CDR2 SYGVKD. The CDR3: CAISERGAGEQYF. CDR3 DNA: TGTGCCATCAGTGAGCGGGGGGCGGGGGAGCAGTACTTC.